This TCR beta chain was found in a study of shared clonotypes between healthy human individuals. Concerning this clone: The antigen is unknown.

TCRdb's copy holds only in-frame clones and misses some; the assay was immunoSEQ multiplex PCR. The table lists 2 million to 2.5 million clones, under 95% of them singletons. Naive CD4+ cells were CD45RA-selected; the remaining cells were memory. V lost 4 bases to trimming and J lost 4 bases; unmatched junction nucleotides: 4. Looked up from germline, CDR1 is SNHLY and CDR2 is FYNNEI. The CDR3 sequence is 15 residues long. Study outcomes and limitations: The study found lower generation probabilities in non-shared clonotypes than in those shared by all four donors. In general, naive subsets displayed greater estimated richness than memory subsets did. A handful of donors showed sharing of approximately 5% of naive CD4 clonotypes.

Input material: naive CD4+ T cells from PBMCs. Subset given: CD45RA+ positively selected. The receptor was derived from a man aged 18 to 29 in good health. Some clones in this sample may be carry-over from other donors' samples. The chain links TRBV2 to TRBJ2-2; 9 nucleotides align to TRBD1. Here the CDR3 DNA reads TGTGCCAGCAGTGGGGACAGGGTGGGCACCGGGGAGCTGTTTTTT. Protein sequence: CASSGDRVGTGELFF.